These 24 T cell receptor beta chains originate from one sample sequenced in a study of cytomegalovirus exposure and HLA in healthy donors (dated by TCRdb to the late 2010s). The receptor library was made with the immunoSEQ multiplex PCR assay. The multiplex PCR relied on a mix of 60 forward primers for TCR Vbeta segments and 13 reverse primers for TCR Jbeta segments. TCRdb holds this immuneACCESS table with in-frame rearrangements only. Some clones are missing; in checked studies, unresolved V genes explain under half, and the rest has no known cause. The sample table lists fewer than 150,000 clones, around 77% of them with a count of one. Around 5% of the sample is in the top ten clones. Sequenced: PBMCs. These TCRs come from a man between 45 and 60 years old in good health and CMV-seropositive.

The chain is built from TRBV28 and TRBJ1-1; 10 nucleotides agree with TRBD1. Germline assignment: CDR1 MDHEN and CDR2 SYDVKM. The CDR3 spans 16 residues. V lost 6 bases and J lost 1; bases outside the gene matches: 8. CDR3 sequence reads: CASRFPGTGENTEAFF. The CDR3 DNA is TGTGCCAGCAGATTTCCCGGGACAGGGGAGAACACTGAAGCTTTCTTT.

This chain joins TRBV7-2 and TRBJ2-5; 8 bases agree with TRBD2. With 2 bases clipped from V and 4 bases from J, the junction kept 6 bases outside the gene matches. Germline V gives CDR1 SGHTA, CDR2 FQGNSA. The CDR3 runs to 15 residues. The CDR3 DNA is TGTGCCAGCAGCTTATCGCGGGGGGCCAGAGAGACCCAGTACTTC. Amino acids: CASSLSRGARETQYF.

The chain is built from TRBV28 and TRBJ1-2, with 7 bases fitting TRBD1. The trim removed 7 bases at V and 0 bases at J, leaving 11 bases unmatched. Per the germline V gene, CDR1 is MDHEN and CDR2 is SYDVKM. This CDR3 is 16 amino acids long. The CDR3 sequence: CASKPGTVYSNYGYTF. The CDR3, as DNA: TGTGCCAGCAAGCCCGGGACAGTCTATTCTAACTATGGCTACACCTTC.

The J gene is TRBJ2-7, the V gene TRBV6-5, with 9 positions matching TRBD1. The CDR3 length is 14 residues. Germline assignment: CDR1 MNHEY and CDR2 SVGAGI. Trimming removed 8 bases from V and 6 bases from J; junction bases left unmatched: 11. The CDR3 DNA follows: TGTGCCAGCCGCCGGGACAGGGTATCCGGCGAGCAGTACTTC. Translated, it gives CASRRDRVSGEQYF.

CDR3 in DNA: TGTGCCAGCTCACCGCAGAGGGATTCACCCCTCCACTTT. Amino acids: CASSPQRDSPLHF. This chain joins TRBV18 and TRBJ1-6; no clear D. Germline values: CDR1 KGHSH, CDR2 LQKENI. The CDR3 consists of 13 residues. Trimming left V 3 bases short and J 8 bases short, with 8 bases between. The full variable domain, its missing parts supplied by reference TRBV18 and TRBJ1-6, is NAGVMQNPRHLVRRRGQEARLRCSPMKGHSHVYWYRQLPEEGLKFMVYLQKENIIDESGMPKERFSAEFPKEGPSILRIQQVVRGDSAAYFCASSPQRDSPLHFGNGTRLTVT.

The V call is TRBV7-9, the J call TRBJ1-2; no clear D. V lost 4 bases to trimming and J lost 7 bases, with 10 bases between them. Germline values: CDR1 SEHNR, CDR2 FQNEAQ (reference sequence). The CDR3 is 12 amino acids. The CDR3, as DNA: TGTGCCAGCAGCTCGAGAGGTGGTGGCTACACCTTC. This codes for CASSSRGGGYTF.

J is TRBJ1-2 and V is TRBV7-9, with D perhaps matching TRBD1 (5 bases). Trimming left V 5 bases short and J 0 bases short, with 16 bases between. This CDR3 region has 16 residues. Germline CDR1 and CDR2: SEHNR and FQNEAQ (reference sequence). In nucleotides, the CDR3 is TGTGCCAGCAGCGTCTATGCAGGGCGATCTAACTATGGCTACACCTTC. Its protein is CASSVYAGRSNYGYTF.

The CDR3 loop is CASSQDRGRSPYGYTF. The CDR3 DNA reads TGTGCCAGCAGTCAAGACAGGGGGCGATCGCCCTATGGCTACACCTTC. The chain has TRBV28 and TRBJ1-2; the match to TRBD1 covers 10 bases. Germline V gene sequence: CDR1 MDHEN, CDR2 SYDVKM. V shed 5 bases, J shed 4 bases, and the junction held 10 bases outside the gene matches. This CDR3 is 16 amino acids long.

The genes are TRBV29-1 and TRBJ1-1; D gene ambiguous. With 4 bases removed from V and 1 base from J, the gap between germline ends came to 13 bases. Per the germline V gene, CDR1 is SQVTM and CDR2 is ANQGSEA. The CDR3 is made up of 14 amino acids. The CDR3 sequence is CSVGAGTTNTEAFF. DNA of the CDR3: TGCAGCGTTGGGGCGGGAACCACGAACACTGAAGCTTTCTTT.

This rearrangement joins TRBV28 to TRBJ2-7; 7 bases are shared with TRBD1. V was pared by 6 bases and J by 3 bases, with 11 bases of the junction left unmatched. CDR1 and CDR2 from the germline V gene are MDHEN and SYDVKM. The CDR3 totals 15 residues. For the CDR3, the DNA is TGTGCCAGCAGAGCCCAGGGGGACACCTTCTACGAGCAGTACTTC. This codes for CASRAQGDTFYEQYF.

The chain recombines TRBV30 with TRBJ2-1; no clear D gene. The CDR3 extends over 12 amino acids. V was pared by 0 bases and J by 7 bases, with 7 bases between. The V gene's germline CDR1 is GTSNPN and CDR2 SVGIG (reference sequence). The CDR3 is CAWSVSGNEQFF. In DNA, the CDR3 is TGTGCCTGGAGTGTATCCGGGAATGAGCAGTTCTTC.

The V and J genes are TRBV7-9 and TRBJ2-3; 8 bases map to TRBD2. The CDR3 extends over 19 amino acids. J gave up 0 bases and V 5 bases, and 16 bases lay outside the gene matches. Germline CDR1 SEHNR, CDR2 FQNEAQ (reference sequence). CDR3 amino acids: CASSRFVNSGINSTDTQYF. DNA for the CDR3: TGTGCCAGCAGCCGATTTGTAAATAGCGGGATCAATAGCACAGATACGCAGTATTTT.

The V call is TRBV7-2, the J call TRBJ2-1; 8 nucleotides align to TRBD2. V trimming: 5 bases; J trimming: 10 bases; junction bases outside the gene matches: 10. Germline assignment: CDR1 SGHTA and CDR2 FQGNSA. CDR3 length equals 14 residues. The DNA of the CDR3 is TGTGCCAGCAGCCCATGGACTAGCAATGGAGAGCAGTTCTTC. Amino acid sequence: CASSPWTSNGEQFF.

The sample holds a few counts of this clone. The V call is TRBV7-2, the J call TRBJ2-5, with TRBD2 identical over 16 bases. The CDR3 is 16 residues long. Germline trimming cut 5 bases from V and 5 bases from J; bases unmatched to any gene: 5. Germline V gives CDR1 SGHTA, CDR2 FQGNSA. Written as DNA, the CDR3 is TGTGCCAGCAGCCCCGGGACTAGCGGGAGGGCGGAGACCCAGTACTTC. Translation gives CASSPGTSGRAETQYF.

This clone was seen more than once but under ten times. The chain carries TRBV2 and TRBJ2-3; 7 bases map to TRBD1. This CDR3 is 14 amino acids long. V trimming: 0 bases; J trimming: 8 bases; junction bases outside the gene matches: 5. Germline assignment: CDR1 SNHLY and CDR2 FYNNEI. The CDR3 loop is CASSEAEGASTQYF. CDR3 nucleotide sequence: TGTGCCAGCAGTGAAGCCGAGGGGGCTAGTACGCAGTATTTT.

The chain employs TRBV18 and TRBJ2-7; 8 positions agree with TRBD2. The CDR3 has 16 residues. V lost 4 bases and J lost 0; bases outside the gene matches: 8. From germline, CDR1 is KGHSH and CDR2 LQKENI. CDR3 sequence: CASSLRGGTSSYEQYF. The DNA for the CDR3 is TGTGCCAGCTCACTACGTGGGGGGACTAGCTCCTACGAGCAGTACTTC.

This clone was detected a few times. J is TRBJ1-2 and V is TRBV18; D is unresolved. Germline CDR1 reads KGHSH; CDR2 reads LQKENI. V was cut by 0 bases and J by 0 bases, with 8 bases left in between. The CDR3 runs 15 residues. The CDR3 loop is CASSPPYRSNYGYTF. The CDR3, as DNA: TGTGCCAGCTCACCACCTTACAGATCTAACTATGGCTACACCTTC. The full variable domain, rest sourced from reference TRBV18 and TRBJ1-2, is NAGVMQNPRHLVRRRGQEARLRCSPMKGHSHVYWYRQLPEEGLKFMVYLQKENIIDESGMPKERFSAEFPKEGPSILRIQQVVRGDSAAYFCASSPPYRSNYGYTFGSGTRLTVV.

The chain joins TRBV30 to TRBJ1-1; TRBD1 agrees at 9 bases. With 5 bases clipped from V and 2 bases from J, the junction kept 3 bases outside the gene matches. The CDR3 extends over 13 amino acids. Per germline, CDR1 GTSNPN and CDR2 SVGIG (reference sequence). CDR3: CAWGTGTNTEAFF. Written as DNA, the CDR3 is TGTGCCTGGGGGACAGGGACCAACACTGAAGCTTTCTTT.

The rearrangement uses TRBV6-5 and TRBJ1-6; 9 bases map to TRBD1. CDR1 is MNHEY, CDR2 SVGAGI, per germline. The V and J ends lost 6 bases and 8 bases, in that order; junction bases with no gene match: 5. The CDR3 has 14 amino acids. The CDR3: CASSPGQGYSPLHF. CDR3 nucleotide sequence: TGTGCCAGCAGCCCGGGACAGGGTTATTCACCCCTCCACTTT.

The chain recombines TRBV28 with TRBJ1-2; D may be TRBD1 (5 bases). CDR1 is MDHEN, CDR2 SYDVKM, per germline. V was clipped by 4 bases and J by 5 bases, with 14 bases between them. This CDR3 has 14 residues. CDR3 sequence reads: CASSWAGGNYGYTF. The CDR3 DNA reads TGTGCCAGCAGTTGGGCGGGGGGGAATTATGGCTACACCTTC.

This clone has only one observation. The gene calls are TRBV30 and TRBJ2-4; no reliable D call. Germline V gene lookup returns CDR1 GTSNPN and CDR2 SVGIG (reference sequence). Trimming shortened V by 5 bases and J by 4 bases, and 6 bases separated the two germline ends. The CDR3 extends over 11 amino acids. The CDR3 reads CAWGSKNIQYF. As DNA, the CDR3 is TGTGCCTGGGGCTCGAAAAACATTCAGTACTTC.

This rearrangement joins TRBV28 to TRBJ2-5; TRBD1 matches 7 bases. The CDR3 is made up of 16 amino acids. Unmatched junction bases numbered 18, after V lost 10 bases and J lost 4 bases. Germline V gene data show CDR1 as MDHEN and CDR2 as SYDVKM. The CDR3 nucleotides are TGTGCCACCATTAAGACAGGGTATACAGTAGGAGAGACCCAGTACTTC. It translates to CATIKTGYTVGETQYF.

The chain carries TRBV11-2 and TRBJ1-2; 7 bases map to TRBD1. The CDR3 loop spans 14 amino acids. CDR1 SGHAT and CDR2 FQNNGV come from the germline V gene. After removal of 0 bases from V and 5 bases from J, the junction contained 3 bases not matched to a gene. As DNA, the CDR3 is TGTGCCAGCAGCTTAGAGACAGGGCGATATGGCTACACCTTC. This gives the protein CASSLETGRYGYTF.

V and J are TRBV10-3 and TRBJ1-2, with D maybe TRBD1 (6 bases). The germline V and J ends were trimmed by 2 bases and 3 bases, with 10 bases remaining between them. Per the germline V gene, CDR1 is ENHRY and CDR2 is SYGVKD. This CDR3 has 14 amino acids. CDR3: CAISEGNRDYGYTF. The CDR3 nucleotides read TGTGCCATCAGTGAGGGAAACAGGGACTATGGCTACACCTTC.